The next 16 T cell receptor beta chains were all read from a single sample in a study of blood T cell repertoires in COVID-19. Libraries were prepared by immunoSEQ multiplex PCR; TCRdb keeps only in-frame clonotypes and omits some of them. The sample records approximately 500,000 clones, about 89% being singletons. Input material: peripheral blood. The origin of the receptors is a woman aged 45-65 years with COVID-19, enrolled during active disease.

The genes are TRBV7-3 and TRBJ1-1; D is perhaps TRBD1 (6 bases). V gave up 3 bases and J gave up 6 bases, with 14 bases separating them. Germline CDR1 SGHTA, CDR2 FQGTGA. The CDR3 is 14 amino acids. CDR3 loop: CASSFRGEIAEAFF. CDR3 bases: TGTGCCAGCAGCTTCAGGGGAGAGATTGCTGAAGCTTTCTTT.

The chain has TRBV6-5 and TRBJ1-1, with a possible D match to TRBD1 (5 bases). The V and J ends lost 7 bases and 8 bases respectively, with 17 bases between them. This CDR3 is 13 amino acids long. The germline gives CDR1 MNHEY, CDR2 SVGAGI. CDR3 sequence: CASTPGPAWEAFF. In nucleotides, the CDR3 is TGTGCCAGCACCCCAGGGCCGGCTTGGGAAGCTTTCTTT.

The chain uses TRBV18 and TRBJ1-3; no clear D. The CDR3 has 15 residues. Germline CDR1 KGHSH, CDR2 LQKENI. V was cut by 6 bases and J by 0 bases, with 12 bases left in between. In DNA form, the CDR3 reads TGTGCCAGCTCTCGTCAAGCGAGCTCTGGAAACACCATATATTTT. As protein: CASSRQASSGNTIYF.

The V call is TRBV5-6, the J call TRBJ1-1; D unclear. CDR1 and CDR2 from the germline V gene are SGHDT and YYEEEE. The CDR3 has 11 amino acids. Trimming pared 6 bases from V and 8 bases from J, leaving 11 bases between. CDR3 in amino acids: CASNRQAEAFF. The DNA of the CDR3 is TGTGCCAGCAATCGTCAGGCGGAAGCTTTCTTT.

CDR3 amino acids: CSVGTGFGNQPQHF. For the CDR3, the DNA is TGCAGCGTCGGAACAGGGTTTGGCAATCAGCCCCAGCATTTT. This sequence joins TRBV29-1 and TRBJ1-5; weak D call: TRBD1 (6 bases). Trimming took off 6 bases at V and 2 bases at J, with 14 bases between the two ends. The CDR3 is 14 amino acids. Germline CDR1 is SQVTM and CDR2 is ANQGSEA.

The chain carries TRBV10-1 and TRBJ2-7; 8 nucleotides match TRBD2. This CDR3 spans 14 amino acids. Germline loops: CDR1 WNHNN, CDR2 SYGVQD (reference sequence). V gave up 0 bases and J gave up 6 bases; unmatched junction bases: 4. CDR3 protein: CASSESAGVGEQYF. CDR3 bases: TGCGCCAGCAGTGAGTCAGCGGGGGTAGGCGAGCAGTACTTC.

The chain links TRBV29-1 to TRBJ1-6; maybe TRBD1 (5 bases). V was cut by 8 bases and J by 0 bases, with 14 bases left in between. The CDR3 spans 15 residues. Germline CDR1 is SQVTM and CDR2 is ANQGSEA. CDR3 nucleotide sequence: TGCAGCCTTCAGGGTGGCCTCTCCTATAATTCACCCCTCCACTTT. Its translation: CSLQGGLSYNSPLHF.

The chain couples TRBV6-6 to TRBJ2-5; tentatively, D is TRBD2 (5 bases). The CDR3 is 11 residues long. Trimming took off 6 bases at V and 13 bases at J, with 15 bases between the two ends. Germline CDR1 reads MNHNY; CDR2 reads SVGAGI (reference sequence). The CDR3 loop is CASSFEGRWYF. CDR3 coding DNA: TGTGCCAGCAGCTTTGAGGGTCGTTGGTACTTC.

This rearrangement joins TRBV12-3 or TRBV12-4 to TRBJ1-1; a possible D gene is TRBD1 (6 bases). Trimming left V 3 bases short and J 6 bases short, with 11 bases between. The CDR3 runs to 13 residues. CDR3 protein: CASSFSTGSEAFF. The DNA for the CDR3 is TGTGCCAGCAGTTTTTCCACAGGGTCTGAAGCTTTCTTT.

The chain recombines TRBV6-1 with TRBJ2-7, with TRBD1 matching over 9 bases. The CDR3 is 16 amino acids. Trimming cost V 4 bases and J 6 bases; bases outside gene matches: 13. Germline values: CDR1 MNHNS, CDR2 SASEGT. In DNA form, the CDR3 reads TGTGCCAGCAGTGTTGGGACAGGACAGGGGACGGGCGAGCAGTACTTC. Translated, it gives CASSVGTGQGTGEQYF.

This clone occurred once. CDR3 region: CASSQDGDRGNYGYTF. CDR3 DNA sequence: TGTGCCAGCAGCCAAGATGGGGACAGAGGGAACTATGGCTACACCTTC. This chain joins TRBV3-1 (or the pseudogene TRBV3-2) and TRBJ1-2; 7 bases are a match to TRBD1. The CDR3 is made up of 16 amino acids. The ends lost 0 bases at V and 2 bases at J; junction bases unmatched: 6. Germline V gives CDR1 LGHDT, CDR2 YNNKEL (reference sequence).

This chain uses TRBV6-2 or TRBV6-3 with TRBJ2-7, with a possible D match to TRBD1 (5 bases). CDR3 length: 11 amino acids. Germline CDR1 reads MNHEY; CDR2 reads SVGEGT. V was pared by 5 bases and J by 9 bases, with 11 bases between. The CDR3 sequence: CASSTQGRQYF. DNA of the CDR3: TGTGCCAGCAGTACCCAGGGTCGGCAGTACTTC.

The V and J genes are TRBV21-1 and TRBJ1-1; the table's D call, TRBD1, has no DNA check behind it. TRBV21-1 is a known pseudogene. The CDR3 has 14 amino acids. CDR3 nucleotide sequence: TGTGCCAGCAGAATCAAAGGGACAGGGGGGAGTGCTTTCTTT. It codes for CASRIKGTGGSAFF.

The chain links TRBV6-6 to TRBJ2-3, with D tentatively TRBD1 (5 bases). The V and J ends lost 6 bases and 5 bases respectively, with 12 bases between them. CDR1 MNHNY and CDR2 SVGAGI come from the germline V gene (reference sequence). CDR3 length: 13 amino acids. The CDR3, as DNA: TGTGCCAGCAGAACAATAGGGGAAGATACGCAGTATTTT. This codes for CASRTIGEDTQYF.

This rearrangement joins TRBV24-1 to TRBJ2-5, with 11 positions matching TRBD2. Germline trimming cut 4 bases from V and 1 base from J; bases unmatched to any gene: 4. The CDR3 is 16 amino acids. CDR1 and CDR2 (germline): KGHDR, SFDVKD. The CDR3 sequence: CATSETGTSGQETQYF. The CDR3 region has the DNA TGTGCCACCAGTGAAACCGGGACTAGCGGCCAAGAGACCCAGTACTTC.

As regards this clone: The sample contains more than one DNA sequence encoding this CDR3. V gene TRBV12-3 or TRBV12-4 combines with J gene TRBJ1-2; 9 nucleotides line up with TRBD1. V lost 3 bases to trimming and J lost 6 bases; unmatched junction nucleotides: 2. CDR3 length: 13 amino acids. Written as DNA, the CDR3 is TGTGCCAGCAGTTTCTGGACAGGGGATGGCTACACCTTC. Its protein product is CASSFWTGDGYTF.